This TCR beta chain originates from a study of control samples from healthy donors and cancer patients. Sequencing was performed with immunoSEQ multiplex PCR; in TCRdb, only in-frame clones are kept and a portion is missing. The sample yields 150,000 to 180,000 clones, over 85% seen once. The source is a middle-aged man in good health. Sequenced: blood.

CDR3 coding DNA: TGCGCCAGCAGCCAAGCAGGAGGGGGCGATCAGCCCCAGCATTTT. Translated, it gives CASSQAGGGDQPQHF. The chain is built from TRBV4-1 and TRBJ1-5, with 7 bases matching TRBD1. With 1 base clipped from V and 5 bases from J, the junction kept 5 bases outside the gene matches. Germline CDR1 and CDR2: MGHRA and YSYEKL. The CDR3 contains 15 residues.